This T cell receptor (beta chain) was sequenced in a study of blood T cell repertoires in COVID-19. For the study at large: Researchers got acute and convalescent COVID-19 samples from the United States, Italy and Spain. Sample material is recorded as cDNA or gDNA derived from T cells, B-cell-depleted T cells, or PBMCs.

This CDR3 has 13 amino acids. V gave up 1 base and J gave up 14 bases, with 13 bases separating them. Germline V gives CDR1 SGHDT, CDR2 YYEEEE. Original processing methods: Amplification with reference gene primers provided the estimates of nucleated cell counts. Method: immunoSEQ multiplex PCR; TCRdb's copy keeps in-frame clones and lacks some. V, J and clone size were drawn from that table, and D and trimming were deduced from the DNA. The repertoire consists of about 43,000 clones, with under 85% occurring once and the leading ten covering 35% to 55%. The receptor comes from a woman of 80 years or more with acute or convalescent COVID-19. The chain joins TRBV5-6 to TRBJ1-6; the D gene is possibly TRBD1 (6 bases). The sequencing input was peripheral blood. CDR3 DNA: TGTGCCAGCAGCTTGAACAGGGATGGCACCCTCCACTTT. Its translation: CASSLNRDGTLHF.